Following are 22 T cell receptor beta chains from one sample sequenced in a study of T cells expressing NK-cell markers. TCRdb reprocessed the 5' RACE reads and stores each CDR3 protein as one record, lacking DNA. In total, the table holds about 150,000 distinct CDR3 sequences. Sequencing was done on a sample of blood T cells: a sorted CD56 or NKG2C T cell subset, CD4+ or CD8+ T cells, or bulk PBMC T cells (not recorded which). The receptors shown here come from a woman aged 50 to 65 in good health.

The CDR3 protein is CASMASGNYNEQFF. V gene TRBV5-1 combines with J gene TRBJ2-1; no DNA is available, so the TRBD2 call from TCRdb remains unchecked. The CDR3 has 14 residues. CDR1 and CDR2 from the germline V gene are SGHRS and YFSETQ.

V and J are TRBV5-4 and TRBJ1-4; TCRdb reports TRBD1, a call that lacks DNA to check it against. The CDR3 runs 15 residues. Germline V gene data show CDR1 as SGHNT and CDR2 as YYREEE (reference sequence). The CDR3 spells CASSSTGDLNEKLFF.

The rearrangement joins TRBV6-1 to TRBJ1-4. The CDR3 loop spans 15 amino acids. Germline V gene data show CDR1 as MNHNS and CDR2 as SASEGT. The CDR3 loop reads CASISGPATNEKLFF.

This chain connects TRBV7-8 to TRBJ2-3; TCRdb designates TRBD2, a call that cannot be tested without DNA. The CDR3 loop spans 17 amino acids. Per the germline V gene, CDR1 is SGHVS and CDR2 is FQNEAQ. The CDR3 loop reads CASSPFTSGRVRDTQYF.

The chain couples TRBV9 to TRBJ2-5; the D call of TRBD2 rests on TCRdb alone, since no DNA is present to check it. The CDR3 covers 16 residues. Germline V gene data show CDR1 as SGDLS and CDR2 as YYNGEE. The CDR3 reads CASSVTGRGFGETQYF.

The chain is built from TRBV20-1 and TRBJ2-1; no DNA is available, so the TRBD2 call from TCRdb remains unchecked. This CDR3 is built from 13 residues. Germline V gene lookup returns CDR1 DFQATT and CDR2 SNEGSKA (reference sequence). CDR3 in amino acids: CSAPGLVSPEQFF.

The V gene is TRBV20-1, the J gene TRBJ2-1. The CDR3 has 13 amino acids. Germline CDR1 is DFQATT and CDR2 is SNEGSKA (reference sequence). The CDR3 reads CSARAARYNEQFF.

J is TRBJ2-7 and V is TRBV4-1; the D call of TRBD2 rests on TCRdb alone, since no DNA is present to check it. Germline V gene data show CDR1 as MGHRA and CDR2 as YSYEKL. The CDR3 has 15 residues. CDR3: CASSQEGLGGDEQYF.

The chain is built from TRBV13 and TRBJ2-3; TCRdb indicates TRBD2, and absent DNA this call remains unverified. Germline-derived CDR1 and CDR2 are PRHDT and FYEKMQ (reference sequence). The CDR3 has 17 residues. CDR3 region: CASSLGRVGSPTDTQYF.

The chain has TRBV4-1 and TRBJ2-3; TCRdb lists TRBD1, though no DNA is available to test this call. The CDR3 totals 17 residues. The V gene's germline CDR1 is MGHRA and CDR2 YSYEKL. CDR3 loop: CASSQEPGGTGTDTQYF.

The chain joins TRBV20-1 to TRBJ2-1; there is no DNA to check the TCRdb D call of TRBD1. The CDR3 runs 15 residues. The germline CDR1 and CDR2 sequences are DFQATT and SNEGSKA (reference sequence). This CDR3 reads CSARDRGQGYNEQFF.

This rearrangement joins TRBV4-1 to TRBJ2-5; TCRdb designates TRBD2, a call that cannot be tested without DNA. This CDR3 is built from 16 residues. CDR1 and CDR2 from the germline V gene are MGHRA and YSYEKL. The CDR3 reads CASSQVTSGEQETQYF.

The CDR3 sequence is CASHGGSQSDTQYF. V usage is TRBV9 and J usage is TRBJ2-3; TCRdb reports TRBD2, a call that lacks DNA to check it against. This CDR3 contains 14 residues. Germline V CDR1 and CDR2: SGDLS, YYNGEE.

V is TRBV29-1 and J is TRBJ2-7; checking the TCRdb D call of TRBD2 is not possible without DNA. Germline CDR1 reads SQVTM; CDR2 reads ANQGSEA. The CDR3 is 15 residues long. CDR3 region: CSVSPRLGFSDEQYF.

The genes are TRBV7-6 and TRBJ1-1; TCRdb calls TRBD1, which cannot be checked without DNA. This CDR3 is 14 amino acids long. Germline V gene data show CDR1 as SGHVS and CDR2 as FNYEAQ. CDR3 protein: CASSLGPLSTEAFF.

This chain joins TRBV19 and TRBJ2-1. The germline CDR1 and CDR2 sequences are LNHDA and SQIVND (reference sequence). The CDR3 has 12 residues. This CDR3 is CASSSYGYEQFF. The full variable domain, rest sourced from reference TRBV19 and TRBJ2-1, is DGGITQSPKYLFRKEGQNVTLSCEQNLNHDAMYWYRQDPGQGLRLIYYSQIVNDFQKGDIAEGYSVSREKKESFPLTVTSAQKNPTAFYLCASSSYGYEQFFGPGTRLTVL.

CDR3: CASRSPAGSRIGDTQYF. The gene calls are TRBV27 and TRBJ2-3; TCRdb returns TRBD1, unconfirmable since there is no DNA. CDR3 size: 17 residues. Germline V gene lookup returns CDR1 MNHEY and CDR2 SMNVEV (reference sequence).

V and J are TRBV12-3 or TRBV12-4 and TRBJ1-2; TCRdb gives TRBD1 as the D gene, but with no DNA this cannot be confirmed. The CDR3 is 13 residues long. The CDR3 loop reads CASSQQGDYGYTF.

The V and J genes are TRBV7-9 and TRBJ1-1. The CDR3 extends over 12 amino acids. CDR1 is SEHNR, CDR2 FQNEAQ, per germline (reference sequence). The CDR3 loop is CASSLAGGEAFF.

The chain has TRBV5-6 and TRBJ1-1. This CDR3 is built from 13 residues. Per germline, CDR1 SGHDT and CDR2 YYEEEE. CDR3 sequence: CASSLGKNTEAFF.

The rearrangement links TRBV5-1 to TRBJ2-1; TCRdb indicates TRBD2, and absent DNA this call remains unverified. Germline V gives CDR1 SGHRS, CDR2 YFSETQ. The CDR3 contains 16 residues. CDR3 residues: CASSLWLAGGGNEQFF.

CDR3 sequence reads: CASSSYDRTYEQYF. V is TRBV18 and J is TRBJ2-7; the TRBD1 assignment by TCRdb is unverifiable without DNA. CDR1 is KGHSH and CDR2 is LQKENI in the germline V gene. The CDR3 is 14 residues long.